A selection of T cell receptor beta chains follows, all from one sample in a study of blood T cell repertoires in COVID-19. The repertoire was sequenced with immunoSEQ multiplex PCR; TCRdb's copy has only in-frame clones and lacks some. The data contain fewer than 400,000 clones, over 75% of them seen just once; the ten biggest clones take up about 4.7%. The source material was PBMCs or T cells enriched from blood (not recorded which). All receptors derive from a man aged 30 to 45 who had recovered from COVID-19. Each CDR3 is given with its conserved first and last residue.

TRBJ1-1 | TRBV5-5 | CASTGRTGGYFMDTEAFF
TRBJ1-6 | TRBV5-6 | CASTNINSPLHF
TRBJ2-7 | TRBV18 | CASSPSTGAKVYEQYF
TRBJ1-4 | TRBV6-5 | CASKITGTANEKLFF
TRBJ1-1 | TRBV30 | CAWRHTGVNTEAFF
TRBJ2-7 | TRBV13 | CASSQGQGATYEQYF
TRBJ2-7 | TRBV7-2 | CASSPLDRGPYEQYF
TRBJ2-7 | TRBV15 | CATSREDRIWERDEQYF
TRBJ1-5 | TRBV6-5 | CASSKTGSNQPQHF
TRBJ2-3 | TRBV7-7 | CASSQIDSPTDTQYF
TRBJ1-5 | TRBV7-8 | CASSLARDRPYSNQPQHF
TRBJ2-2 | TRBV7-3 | CASSFGGNTGELFF
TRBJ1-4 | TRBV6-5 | CASKARGPDEKLFF
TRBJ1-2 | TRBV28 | CASSPLRGYTF
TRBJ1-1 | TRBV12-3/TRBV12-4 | CAGLGGEETEAFF
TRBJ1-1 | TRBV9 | CASSADRFAYEAFF
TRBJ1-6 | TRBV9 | CASSVAIHNSPLHF
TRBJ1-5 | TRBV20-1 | CSASRLRRASEDPNQPQHF
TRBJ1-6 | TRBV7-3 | CASSLTPTYNSPLHF
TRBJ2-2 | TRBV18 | CASSPTSQGNTGELFF
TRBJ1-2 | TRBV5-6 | CASSSGTANYGYTF
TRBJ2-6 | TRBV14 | CASSQEWLAGASGANVLTF
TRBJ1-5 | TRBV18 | CASSTGVYSDGNQPQHF
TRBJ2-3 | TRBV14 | CASSQFGGGRAQYF
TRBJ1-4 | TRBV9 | CASSVGGSTNEKLFF
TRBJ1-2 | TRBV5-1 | CASRAAANYGYTF
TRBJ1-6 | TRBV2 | CASMKGAGSPLHF